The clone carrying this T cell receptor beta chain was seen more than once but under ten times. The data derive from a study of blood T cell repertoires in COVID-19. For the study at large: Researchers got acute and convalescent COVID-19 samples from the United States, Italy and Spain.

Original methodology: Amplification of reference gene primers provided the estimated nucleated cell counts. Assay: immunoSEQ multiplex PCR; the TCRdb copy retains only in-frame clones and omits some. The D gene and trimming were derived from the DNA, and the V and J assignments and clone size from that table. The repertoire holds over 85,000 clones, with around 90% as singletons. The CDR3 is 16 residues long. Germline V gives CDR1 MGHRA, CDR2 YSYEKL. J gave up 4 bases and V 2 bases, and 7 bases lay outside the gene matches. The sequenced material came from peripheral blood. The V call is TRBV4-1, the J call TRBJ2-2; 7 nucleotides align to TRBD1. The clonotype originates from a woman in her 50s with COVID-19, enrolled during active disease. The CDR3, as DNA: TGCGCCAGCAGCCAAACCTCGGGGACAGCCACCGGGGAGCTGTTTTTT. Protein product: CASSQTSGTATGELFF.